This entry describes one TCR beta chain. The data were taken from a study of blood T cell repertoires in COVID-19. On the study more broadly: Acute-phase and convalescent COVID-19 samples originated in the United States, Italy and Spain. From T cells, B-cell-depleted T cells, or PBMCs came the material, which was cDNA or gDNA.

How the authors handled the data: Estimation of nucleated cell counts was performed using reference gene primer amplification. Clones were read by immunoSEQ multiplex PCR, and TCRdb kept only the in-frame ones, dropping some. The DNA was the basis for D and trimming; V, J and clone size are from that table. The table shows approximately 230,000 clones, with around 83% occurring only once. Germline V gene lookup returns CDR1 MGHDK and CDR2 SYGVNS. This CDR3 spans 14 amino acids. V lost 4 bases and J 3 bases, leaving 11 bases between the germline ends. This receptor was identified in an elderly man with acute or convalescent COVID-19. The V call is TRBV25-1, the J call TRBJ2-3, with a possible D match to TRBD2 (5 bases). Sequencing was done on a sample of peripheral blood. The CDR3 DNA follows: TGTGCCAGCAGTGTACGGGGTGGTACAGATACGCAGTATTTT. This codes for CASSVRGGTDTQYF.